Below, 27 T cell receptor beta chains from the same sample are listed, as sequenced in a study of OX40 agonist ivuxolimab in advanced cancers. Profiled with immunoSEQ multiplex PCR; TCRdb holds only in-frame clones, not every one. The data show tens of thousands of clones, 65% to 85% seen once. Sequencing was performed on CD4+ or CD8+ T cells sorted from blood, taken in a trial of the OX40 agonist ivuxolimab. Receptors were obtained from an adult with an advanced solid tumor such as melanoma, head and neck, liver or kidney cancer.

The chain joins TRBV2 to TRBJ2-5; 7 nucleotides align to TRBD2. Trimming took 9 bases from V and 5 from J; bases not matched to a gene: 12. In germline, CDR1 is SNHLY, CDR2 FYNNEI. The CDR3 is made up of 14 amino acids. The CDR3: CASRGRANLETQYF. CDR3 in DNA: TGTGCCAGTCGAGGGAGGGCCAATCTTGAGACCCAGTACTTC.

The chain joins TRBV7-9 to TRBJ1-4; D might be TRBD1 (6 bases). The CDR3 extends over 15 amino acids. Per germline, CDR1 SEHNR and CDR2 FQNEAQ (reference sequence). The ends were cut back, 5 bases at V and 7 bases at J, with 17 bases in the middle. In nucleotides, the CDR3 is TGTGCCAGCAGCCTAGAACAGGGTAGGAGTGAAAAACTGTTTTTT. Encoded protein: CASSLEQGRSEKLFF.

The chain employs TRBV5-1 and TRBJ1-3; TRBD1 matches 9 bases. V lost 5 bases, J lost 6 bases, and 12 bases stayed unmatched. Per germline, CDR1 SGHRS and CDR2 YFSETQ. CDR3 length equals 16 residues. DNA for the CDR3: TGCGCCAGCAGACCCCAGGGACAGGGTATCGCAAACACCATATATTTT. Protein: CASRPQGQGIANTIYF.

V gene TRBV5-1 combines with J gene TRBJ2-7, with TRBD2 matching over 9 bases. The CDR3 runs 14 residues. V lost 4 bases, J lost 7 bases, and 9 bases stayed unmatched. CDR1 is SGHRS and CDR2 is YFSETQ in the germline V gene. In nucleotides, the CDR3 is TGCGCCAGCAGCACAGGGACTAGCCGAGGTGAGCAGTACTTC. As protein: CASSTGTSRGEQYF.

This sequence joins TRBV11-3 and TRBJ1-2; D is possibly TRBD1 (5 bases). V lost 3 bases, J lost 2 bases, and 7 bases lay in between. This CDR3 is built from 13 residues. Germline V gives CDR1 SGHNT, CDR2 YENEEA. The CDR3 coding sequence is TGTGCCAGCAGCTTTGGGGCGAACTATGGCTACACCTTC. Its translation is CASSFGANYGYTF.

This sequence joins TRBV19 and TRBJ1-1; a weak D match, TRBD1 (6 bases). CDR1 is LNHDA, CDR2 SQIVND, per germline (reference sequence). The V gene lost 3 bases and the J gene lost 5 bases, with 13 bases spanning the gap. The CDR3 totals 14 residues. Here the CDR3 reads CASSMVGGGTEAFF. Written as DNA, the CDR3 is TGTGCCAGTAGTATGGTAGGGGGTGGTACTGAAGCTTTCTTT.

In this sample, this clone turned up once. This chain links TRBV7-6 with TRBJ2-1; no clear D gene. The CDR3 is made up of 15 amino acids. The germline V gene encodes CDR1 SGHVS and CDR2 FNYEAQ. V shed 3 bases and J shed 10 bases, with 19 bases lying between them. The CDR3 is CASSFNPPVGVEQFF. CDR3 coding DNA: TGTGCCAGCAGCTTCAACCCACCTGTTGGTGTCGAGCAGTTCTTC.

V usage is TRBV12-1 and J usage is TRBJ2-7; the DNA was not compared with TRBD2, the D call given in the table. TRBV12-1 is noted as a pseudogene. The CDR3 sequence is 12 residues long. In DNA, the CDR3 is TGTGCCAGCAGCTTTACGGTTCTGGAGCAGTACTTC. Its translation: CASSFTVLEQYF.

The chain uses TRBV19 and TRBJ1-4; D is perhaps TRBD1 (5 bases). The length of the CDR3 is 15 residues. Germline lookup yields CDR1 LNHDA and CDR2 SQIVND (reference sequence). V was clipped by 1 base and J by 5 bases, with 11 bases between them. CDR3 loop: CASSIGGVPNEKLFF. As DNA, the CDR3 is TGTGCCAGTAGTATAGGAGGGGTCCCCAATGAAAAACTGTTTTTT.

The CDR3, as DNA: TGTGCCAGCAAGAGAGGGGGGGAATTGAGTGGCTACACCTTC. Residues: CASKRGGELSGYTF. The chain uses TRBV2 and TRBJ1-2; D may be TRBD1 (6 bases). There are 14 residues in the CDR3. V dropped 7 bases and J dropped 7 bases, with 19 bases sitting between them. From germline, CDR1 is SNHLY and CDR2 FYNNEI. The whole variable domain, filled in from reference TRBV2 and TRBJ1-2, reads EPEVTQTPSHQVTQMGQEVILRCVPISNHLYFYWYRQILGQKVEFLVSFYNNEISEKSEIFDDQFSVERPDGSNFTLKIRSTKLEDSAMYFCASKRGGELSGYTFGSGTRLTVV.

This chain connects TRBV19 to TRBJ1-5; possible D gene TRBD1, 5 bases. V lost 0 bases, J lost 7 bases, and 13 bases lay in between. CDR1 and CDR2 (germline): LNHDA, SQIVND (reference sequence). The CDR3 covers 15 residues. The CDR3 protein is CASSIEVGAGQPQHF. In DNA, the CDR3 is TGTGCCAGTAGTATAGAAGTTGGGGCAGGGCAGCCCCAGCATTTT.

This clone has more than one count but fewer than ten. Other nucleotide sequences in the sample specify the same CDR3. Here the CDR3 reads CASSFLRDTQYF. The CDR3 bases are TGTGCCAGCAGCTTCCTTAGGGATACGCAGTATTTT. The genes are TRBV7-2 and TRBJ2-3; D unresolved. V lost 3 bases and J 6 bases, leaving 7 bases between the germline ends. CDR1 is SGHTA and CDR2 is FQGNSA in the germline V gene. The CDR3 is 12 residues long.

The gene calls are TRBV4-3 and TRBJ2-5; D is unclear. Judging by the DNA end, TRBJ2-7 fits better; the J call may be wrong. The CDR3 is made up of 14 amino acids. The germline CDR1 and CDR2 sequences are LGHNA and YSLEER. CDR3 sequence reads: CASSQDRASYEQYF. The CDR3 DNA sequence: TGCGCCAGCAGCCAAGATCGCGCCAGTTACGAGCAGTACTTC.

This clone was recorded a few times. The CDR3 protein is CASSQEGQFPYGYTF. The CDR3 DNA reads as TGCGCCAGCAGCCAGGAGGGACAGTTTCCCTATGGCTACACCTTC. The chain carries TRBV4-1 and TRBJ1-2; the match to TRBD1 covers 7 bases. The germline V gene encodes CDR1 MGHRA and CDR2 YSYEKL. The CDR3 totals 15 residues. V lost 3 bases and J lost 4; bases outside the gene matches: 8.

This rearrangement joins TRBV6-6 to TRBJ1-2, with D maybe TRBD1 (5 bases). Trimming stripped 5 bases from V and 4 bases from J, with 14 bases between. Germline values: CDR1 MNHNY, CDR2 SVGAGI (reference sequence). This CDR3 contains 14 residues. The CDR3: CASSGRGTSYGYTF. The CDR3 coding sequence is TGTGCCAGCAGTGGTCGGGGGACCTCCTATGGCTACACCTTC.

This chain uses TRBV28 with TRBJ1-5; a possible D gene is TRBD1 (5 bases). CDR1 and CDR2 from the germline V gene are MDHEN and SYDVKM. The CDR3 runs to 16 residues. Deletions cut 1 base from V and 0 bases from J, with 10 bases between. CDR3 in amino acids: CASSLLSRVSNQPQHF. For the CDR3, the DNA is TGTGCCAGCAGTTTATTGTCCAGGGTTAGCAATCAGCCCCAGCATTTT.

The chain employs TRBV6-6 and TRBJ1-5; D is perhaps TRBD1 (5 bases). The ends were cut back, 7 bases at V and 11 bases at J, with 18 bases in the middle. This CDR3 contains 13 residues. CDR1 and CDR2 from the germline V gene are MNHNY and SVGAGI (reference sequence). The CDR3 DNA sequence: TGTGCCAGCAAGACAGCCTTATCAGGCGCCCAGCATTTT. This gives the protein CASKTALSGAQHF.

V gene TRBV2 combines with J gene TRBJ2-5, with D perhaps assigned TRBD1 or TRBD2 (5 bases each). Germline V gives CDR1 SNHLY, CDR2 FYNNEI. Deletions cut 0 bases from V and 5 bases from J, with 10 bases between. This CDR3 comprises 14 residues. The CDR3 loop is CASSEAGTGETQYF. In nucleotides, the CDR3 is TGTGCCAGCAGTGAAGCCGGGACGGGGGAGACCCAGTACTTC.

The chain uses TRBV2 and TRBJ2-3, with 7 nucleotides matching TRBD1. Germline CDR1 and CDR2: SNHLY and FYNNEI. J lost 10 bases, V lost 6 bases, and 7 bases had no gene match. The CDR3 has 12 amino acids. DNA for the CDR3: TGTGCCAGCAGACAGACAGGGTGGGCGCAGTATTTT. It specifies CASRQTGWAQYF.

The chain employs TRBV5-1 and TRBJ2-5; possible D gene TRBD2, 6 bases. V dropped 4 bases and J dropped 5 bases, with 15 bases sitting between them. Germline CDR1 reads SGHRS; CDR2 reads YFSETQ. This CDR3 contains 14 residues. CDR3 DNA sequence: TGCGCCAGCAGCGTGACTAGGAGTCCGGAGACCCAGTACTTC. The encoded protein is CASSVTRSPETQYF.

The J gene is TRBJ1-1, the V gene TRBV19, with TRBD1 matching 8 bases. CDR3 length: 18 amino acids. Germline V gene data show CDR1 as LNHDA and CDR2 as SQIVND (reference sequence). The V gene end was trimmed by 5 bases and the J gene end by 1 base; junction bases not matched to a gene: 15. CDR3 loop: CASSRALEQGARNTEAFF. As DNA, the CDR3 is TGTGCCAGTAGTCGCGCCTTGGAGCAGGGGGCGCGGAACACTGAAGCTTTCTTT.

The genes are TRBV9 and TRBJ2-5, with D perhaps matching TRBD1 or TRBD2 (6 bases each). The J call is doubtful: the DNA matches TRBJ2-7 better. CDR3 length: 12 amino acids. Germline V gene sequence: CDR1 SGDLS, CDR2 YYNGEE. The CDR3 bases are TGTGCCAGCAGCCCAGAGGGGGGCGAGCAGTACTTC. Translation: CASSPEGGEQYF.

This clone was counted only a few times. This chain connects TRBV6-1 to TRBJ2-5, with D uncertain. Germline V gene lookup returns CDR1 MNHNS and CDR2 SASEGT. This CDR3 has 12 amino acids. V shed 8 bases and J shed 0 bases, with 7 bases lying between them. As DNA, the CDR3 is TGTGCCAGCCGAACAAACCAAGAGACCCAGTACTTC. This encodes CASRTNQETQYF.

The chain carries TRBV2 and TRBJ2-2, with 7 bases identical to TRBD1. J lost 4 bases, V lost 6 bases, and 5 bases had no gene match. CDR3 size: 14 residues. Looked up from germline, CDR1 is SNHLY and CDR2 is FYNNEI. For the CDR3, the DNA is TGTGCCAGCAGGGGGGACAGAACCACCGGGGAGCTGTTTTTT. This codes for CASRGDRTTGELFF.

This chain uses TRBV5-4 with TRBJ2-1; 8 nucleotides match TRBD2. The CDR3 sequence is 18 residues long. From germline, CDR1 is SGHNT and CDR2 YYREEE (reference sequence). The junction had 16 bases not matched to a gene; V was cut back by 2 bases and J by 6 bases. The CDR3 region is CASSFLSGSGGYLNEQFF. Written as DNA, the CDR3 is TGTGCCAGCAGCTTTCTCAGCGGGAGCGGTGGTTACCTCAATGAGCAGTTCTTC.

The rearrangement joins TRBV2 to TRBJ1-1; D is possibly TRBD1 (5 bases). The germline CDR1 and CDR2 sequences are SNHLY and FYNNEI. The CDR3 is made up of 15 amino acids. V lost 1 base to trimming and J lost 6 bases, with 15 bases between them. CDR3 in DNA: TGTGCCAGCAGTGAAGGGGGCAGTAAGGAGGCTGAAGCTTTCTTT. This translates into CASSEGGSKEAEAFF.

The chain employs TRBV30 and TRBJ1-1, with 7 bases identical to TRBD1. V lost 5 bases to trimming and J lost 4 bases; unmatched junction nucleotides: 7. Germline V gene data show CDR1 as GTSNPN and CDR2 as SVGIG (reference sequence). The CDR3 has 13 residues. The CDR3 region has the DNA TGTGCCTGGTCCCGGGACAGCACCACTGAAGCTTTCTTT. It translates to CAWSRDSTTEAFF.